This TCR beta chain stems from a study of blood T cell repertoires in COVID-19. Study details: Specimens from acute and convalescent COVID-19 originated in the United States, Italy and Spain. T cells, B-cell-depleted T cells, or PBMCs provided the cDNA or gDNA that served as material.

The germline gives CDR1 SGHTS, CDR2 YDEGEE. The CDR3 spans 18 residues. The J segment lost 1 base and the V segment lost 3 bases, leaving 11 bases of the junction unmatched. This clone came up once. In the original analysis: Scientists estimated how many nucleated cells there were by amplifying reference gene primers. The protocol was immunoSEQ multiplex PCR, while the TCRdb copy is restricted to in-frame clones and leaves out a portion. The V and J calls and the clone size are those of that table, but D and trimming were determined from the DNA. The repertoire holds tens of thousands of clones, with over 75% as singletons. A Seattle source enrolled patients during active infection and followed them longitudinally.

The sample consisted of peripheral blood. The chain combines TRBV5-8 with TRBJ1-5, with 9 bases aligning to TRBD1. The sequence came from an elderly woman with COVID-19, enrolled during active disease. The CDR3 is CASSWGQGVRQSNQPQHF. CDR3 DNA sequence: TGTGCCAGCAGCTGGGGACAGGGAGTAAGGCAAAGCAATCAGCCCCAGCATTTT.